This entry lists 5 T cell receptor beta chains sequenced from one sample in a study of response to subunit inactivated influenza vaccine. TCRdb called the RT-PCR reads again in MiXCR, with one record for every CDR3 protein. The sample comprises 500,000 to 600,000 distinct CDR3 sequences, 7.6% of which are singletons, and 13% rests with the top ten. The sample consisted of PBMCs from blood, taken less than 30 months after vaccination. These receptors came from a man in his fifties or sixties who received an inactivated influenza vaccine.

This clonotype appeared many times. The chain is built from TRBV6-4 and TRBJ1-2; D not resolved. Trimming pared 7 bases from V and 0 bases from J, leaving 12 bases between. The CDR3 consists of 14 residues. Looked up from germline, CDR1 is MRHNA and CDR2 is SNTAGT. CDR3: CASTPTATNYGYTF. The CDR3 nucleotides are TGTGCCAGCACACCGACGGCCACTAACTATGGCTACACCTTC.

V is TRBV27 and J is TRBJ2-4; D gene unclear. Germline V lookup: CDR1 MNHEY, CDR2 SMNVEV (reference sequence). Trimming took off 4 bases at V and 0 bases at J, with 4 bases between the two ends. The CDR3 length is 13 residues. The CDR3 reads CASSSRAKNIQYF. The CDR3 nucleotides are TGTGCCAGCAGTTCTAGAGCCAAAAACATTCAGTACTTC.

The chain links TRBV27 to TRBJ2-1; TRBD1 aligns across 7 bases. V dropped 4 bases and J dropped 2; count of bases not matched to a gene: 8. The germline V gene encodes CDR1 MNHEY and CDR2 SMNVEV (reference sequence). This CDR3 spans 16 amino acids. The CDR3 is CASSWGDRATYNEQFF. In nucleotides, the CDR3 is TGTGCCAGCAGTTGGGGAGACAGGGCCACCTACAATGAGCAGTTCTTC.

This chain joins TRBV9 and TRBJ1-3; D uncertain. Germline V gene lookup returns CDR1 SGDLS and CDR2 YYNGEE. The CDR3 has 14 residues. Trimming pared 0 bases from V and 1 base from J, leaving 5 bases between. Here the CDR3 reads CASSVELSGNTIYF. The DNA for the CDR3 is TGTGCCAGCAGCGTAGAACTGTCTGGAAACACCATATATTTT.

This clonotype has only a few counts. The chain carries TRBV7-2 and TRBJ2-1; D might be TRBD2 (6 bases). CDR3 length equals 17 residues. With 5 bases removed from V and 4 bases from J, the gap between germline ends came to 21 bases. Germline CDR1 and CDR2: SGHTA and FQGNSA. CDR3: CASSPRWAGTRYNEQFF. The CDR3 region has the DNA TGTGCCAGCAGCCCCCGGTGGGCCGGGACTCGATACAATGAGCAGTTCTTC.